The source of this TCR beta chain is a study of Graves' ophthalmopathy and Graves' hyperthyroidism. Certain patients, namely those with other autoimmune diseases, uncontrolled infections, pregnancy or lactation, were excluded. An approximately 10 ml volume of fresh peripheral blood provided the PBMCs. TCR beta CDR3 regions were amplified from RNA transcripts. RT-PCR in the first round used HTBI primers; a second-round multiplex PCR followed. TCRdb recomputed calls from the multiplex PCR reads with MiXCR, one row per CDR3 protein. The table has around 400,000 distinct CDR3 sequences, around 21% seen once. Study outcomes and limitations: It was with about 68% sensitivity and about 72% specificity that the model predicted ophthalmopathy progression. In blood, most expanded thyroid clonotypes above 0.001 frequency were also detected.

This clonotype was counted between two and nine times. Antigen unknown. V gave up 4 bases and J gave up 7 bases; unmatched junction bases: 10. This CDR3 region has 16 residues. Germline CDR1 and CDR2: SGHDT and YYEEEE. The clonotype comes from a woman aged 18 to 35 with stable Graves' hyperthyroidism. The rearrangement links TRBV5-6 to TRBJ2-2; 10 positions agree with TRBD1. Sequencing was done on a sample of peripheral blood. Here the CDR3 DNA reads TGTGCCAGCAGCATTGACAGGGGGCGTTACCACGGGGAGCTGTTTTTT. This encodes CASSIDRGRYHGELFF.